The present T cell receptor beta chain was sequenced within a study of control samples from healthy donors and cancer patients. Clones were read by immunoSEQ multiplex PCR, and TCRdb kept only the in-frame ones, dropping some. The sample contains fewer than 85,000 clones, roughly nine tenths of which appear only once. The count of this clone is one. Germline CDR1 is SGHTA and CDR2 is FQGNSA. The CDR3 runs 14 residues. V dropped 4 bases and J dropped 8; count of bases not matched to a gene: 7. The chain employs TRBV7-2 and TRBJ1-2; 10 bases agree with TRBD1. Material for sequencing was blood. The receptor was derived from a man between 25 and 39 years old in good health. This CDR3 is CASSSGQGLRGYTF. The CDR3 DNA follows: TGTGCCAGCAGCTCGGGACAGGGGCTTAGAGGCTACACCTTC.